The 2 T cell receptor beta chains below come from one sample, sequenced in a study of TIL therapy for anti-PD-1-resistant metastatic lung cancer. Time point noted: pre-treatment sample, taken before nivolumab and TIL therapy. The immunoSEQ assay was v3. Repertoires were generated with immunoSEQ multiplex PCR, while TCRdb's copy carries only in-frame clones and drops some. The table lists fewer than 65,000 clones, 81% of them singletons, with less than 3.5% in the top ten. The specimen comprised blood, sampled at baseline. The receptors shown here come from a person aged 25 to 85 with non-small cell lung cancer.

The chain combines TRBV6-6 with TRBJ1-4; D gene uncertain. The CDR3 has 13 residues. V shed 0 bases and J shed 6 bases, with 5 bases lying between them. Per the germline V gene, CDR1 is MNHNY and CDR2 is SVGAGI (reference sequence). The CDR3, as DNA: TGTGCCAGCAGTTACTCTATGCATGAAAAACTGTTTTTT. Translated, it gives CASSYSMHEKLFF.

The chain couples TRBV14 to TRBJ2-3; TRBD1 matches at 7 bases. The CDR3 consists of 18 residues. J gave up 4 bases and V 2 bases, and 15 bases lay outside the gene matches. Per germline, CDR1 SGHDN and CDR2 FVKESK. The CDR3 sequence is CASSQRSGTVNGADTQYF. The CDR3 coding sequence is TGTGCCAGCAGCCAAAGATCAGGGACAGTCAATGGGGCAGATACGCAGTATTTT.